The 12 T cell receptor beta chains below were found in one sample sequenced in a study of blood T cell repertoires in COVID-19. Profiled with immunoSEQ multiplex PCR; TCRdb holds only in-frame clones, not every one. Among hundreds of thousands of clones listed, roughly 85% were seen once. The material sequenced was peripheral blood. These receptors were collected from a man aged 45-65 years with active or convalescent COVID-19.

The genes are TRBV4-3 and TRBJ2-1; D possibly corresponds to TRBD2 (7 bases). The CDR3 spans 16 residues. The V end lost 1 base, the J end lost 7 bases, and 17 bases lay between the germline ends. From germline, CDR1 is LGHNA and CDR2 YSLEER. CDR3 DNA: TGCGCCAGCAGCCAAGGTGGGGGGGCCGCCACGAATGAGCAGTTCTTC. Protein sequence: CASSQGGGAATNEQFF.

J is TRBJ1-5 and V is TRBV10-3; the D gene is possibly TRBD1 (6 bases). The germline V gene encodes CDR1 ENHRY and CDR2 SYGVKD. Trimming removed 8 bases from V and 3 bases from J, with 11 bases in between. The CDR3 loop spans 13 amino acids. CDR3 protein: CAIRDTVNQPQHF. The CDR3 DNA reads TGTGCCATCCGGGACACTGTCAATCAGCCCCAGCATTTT.

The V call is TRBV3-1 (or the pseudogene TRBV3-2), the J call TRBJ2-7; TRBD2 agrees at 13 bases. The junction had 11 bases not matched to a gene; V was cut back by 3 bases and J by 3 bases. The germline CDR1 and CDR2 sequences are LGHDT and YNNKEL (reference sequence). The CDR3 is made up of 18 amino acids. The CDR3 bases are TGTGCCAGCAGCCAGTCCCCGGGACTAGCGGGAATAAACTACGAGCAGTACTTC. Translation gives CASSQSPGLAGINYEQYF.

The CDR3 nucleotides are TGTGCCAGCAGTCTCAAGACAGATATGAACACTGAAGCTTTCTTT. Translated, it gives CASSLKTDMNTEAFF. The chain carries TRBV27 and TRBJ1-1, with TRBD1 as a possible D gene (5 bases). V was clipped by 5 bases and J by 0 bases, with 13 bases between them. The CDR3 spans 15 residues. The germline CDR1 and CDR2 sequences are MNHEY and SMNVEV (reference sequence).

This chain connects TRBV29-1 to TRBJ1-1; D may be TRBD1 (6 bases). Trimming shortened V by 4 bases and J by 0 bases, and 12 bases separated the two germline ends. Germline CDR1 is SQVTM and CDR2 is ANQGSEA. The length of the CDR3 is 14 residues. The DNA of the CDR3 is TGCAGCGTTGGTGCGGGGGCTATGAACACTGAAGCTTTCTTT. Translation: CSVGAGAMNTEAFF.

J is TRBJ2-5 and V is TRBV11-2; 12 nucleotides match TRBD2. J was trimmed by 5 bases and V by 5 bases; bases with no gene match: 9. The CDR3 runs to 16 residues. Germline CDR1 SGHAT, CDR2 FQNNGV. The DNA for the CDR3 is TGTGCCAGCAGCCAGACTAGCGGGAGAGGTGGTGAGACCCAGTACTTC. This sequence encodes CASSQTSGRGGETQYF.

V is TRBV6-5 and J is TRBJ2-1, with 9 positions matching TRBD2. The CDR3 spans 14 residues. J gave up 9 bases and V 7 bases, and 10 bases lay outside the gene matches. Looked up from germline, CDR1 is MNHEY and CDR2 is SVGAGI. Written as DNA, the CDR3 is TGTGCCAGCATGGTGCGGGAGGGCCTGGGTGAGCAGTTCTTC. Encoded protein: CASMVREGLGEQFF.

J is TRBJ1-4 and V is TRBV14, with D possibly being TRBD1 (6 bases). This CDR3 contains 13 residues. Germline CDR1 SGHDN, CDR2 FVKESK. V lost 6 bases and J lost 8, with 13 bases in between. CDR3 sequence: CASSPYRDEKLFF. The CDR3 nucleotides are TGTGCCAGCAGTCCTTACAGGGACGAAAAACTGTTTTTT.

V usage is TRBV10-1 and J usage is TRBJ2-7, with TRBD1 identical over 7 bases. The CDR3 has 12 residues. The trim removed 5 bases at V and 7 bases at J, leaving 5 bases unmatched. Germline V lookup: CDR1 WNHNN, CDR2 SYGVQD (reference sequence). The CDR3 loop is CASSHRGGEQYF. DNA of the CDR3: TGCGCCAGCAGTCACAGGGGCGGGGAGCAGTACTTC.

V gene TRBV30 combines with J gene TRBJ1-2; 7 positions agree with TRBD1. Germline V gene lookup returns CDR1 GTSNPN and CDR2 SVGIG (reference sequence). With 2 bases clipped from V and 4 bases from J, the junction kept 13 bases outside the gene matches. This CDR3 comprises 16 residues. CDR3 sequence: CAWSSNRQGGFYGYTF. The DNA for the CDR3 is TGTGCCTGGAGTTCAAATCGACAGGGAGGATTCTATGGCTACACCTTC.

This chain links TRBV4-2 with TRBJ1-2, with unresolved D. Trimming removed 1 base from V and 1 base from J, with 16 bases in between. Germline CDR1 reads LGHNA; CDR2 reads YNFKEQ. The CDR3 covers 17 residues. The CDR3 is CASSQGEGLAYNYGYTF. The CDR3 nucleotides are TGTGCCAGCAGCCAAGGCGAGGGTTTGGCTTATAACTATGGCTACACCTTC.

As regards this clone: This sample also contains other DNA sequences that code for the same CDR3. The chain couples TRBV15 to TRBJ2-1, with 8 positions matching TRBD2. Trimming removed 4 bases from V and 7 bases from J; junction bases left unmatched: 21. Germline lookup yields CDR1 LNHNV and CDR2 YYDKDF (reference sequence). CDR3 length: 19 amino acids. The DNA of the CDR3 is TGTGCCACCAGCACCCCTCTTGGGGCGGGAGGTCTTGGAAGGAATGAGCAGTTCTTC. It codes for CATSTPLGAGGLGRNEQFF.